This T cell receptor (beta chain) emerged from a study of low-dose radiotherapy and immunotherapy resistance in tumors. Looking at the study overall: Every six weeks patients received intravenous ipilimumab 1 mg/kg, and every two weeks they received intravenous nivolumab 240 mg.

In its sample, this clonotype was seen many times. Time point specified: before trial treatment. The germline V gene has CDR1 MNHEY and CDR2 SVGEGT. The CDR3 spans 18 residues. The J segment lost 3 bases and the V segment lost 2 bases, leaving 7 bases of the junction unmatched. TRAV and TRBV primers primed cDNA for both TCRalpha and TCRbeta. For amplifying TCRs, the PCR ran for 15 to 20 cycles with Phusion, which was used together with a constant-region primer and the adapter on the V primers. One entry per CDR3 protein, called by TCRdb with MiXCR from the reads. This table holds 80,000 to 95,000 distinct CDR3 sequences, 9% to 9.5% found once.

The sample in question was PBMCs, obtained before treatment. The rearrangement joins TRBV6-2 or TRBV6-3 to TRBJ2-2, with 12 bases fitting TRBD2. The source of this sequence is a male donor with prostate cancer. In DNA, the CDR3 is TGTGCCAGCAGTTACAAGCGACTAGCGGGAGAAGACACCGGGGAGCTGTTTTTT. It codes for CASSYKRLAGEDTGELFF.